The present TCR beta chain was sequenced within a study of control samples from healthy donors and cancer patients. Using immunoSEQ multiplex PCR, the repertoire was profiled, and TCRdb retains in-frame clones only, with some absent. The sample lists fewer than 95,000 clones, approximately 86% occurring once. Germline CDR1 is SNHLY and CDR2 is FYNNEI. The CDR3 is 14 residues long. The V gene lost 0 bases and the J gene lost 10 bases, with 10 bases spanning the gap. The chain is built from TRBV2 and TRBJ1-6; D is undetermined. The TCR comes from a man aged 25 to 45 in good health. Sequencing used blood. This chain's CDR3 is CASSEAAGGSPLHF. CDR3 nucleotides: TGTGCCAGCAGTGAAGCGGCAGGTGGATCACCCCTCCACTTT.